The present T cell receptor beta chain was sequenced within a study of response to subunit inactivated influenza vaccine. On this clonotype: The antigen is not known.

CDR1 and CDR2 from the germline V gene are SGHTA and FQGNSA. The CDR3 loop spans 15 amino acids. Trimming left V 1 base short and J 4 bases short, with 13 bases between. Study-wide findings and caveats: Authors suggested each seasonal flu vaccination may recruit only limited numbers of new T cells.

MiXCR, run by TCRdb on the RT-PCR reads, gives a single entry per CDR3 protein. The sample records about half a million distinct CDR3 sequences, roughly 27% being singletons. The chain recombines TRBV7-2 with TRBJ2-5, with D possibly matching TRBD2 (5 bases). The origin of this receptor is a man aged 50 to 60 who received an inactivated influenza vaccine. Specimen: CD4+ T cells sorted from PBMCs, collected roughly 5 days after vaccination. Written as DNA, the CDR3 is TGTGCCAGCAGCTTAGGACCCAGAGGGTTAGAGACCCAGTACTTC. This sequence encodes CASSLGPRGLETQYF.